This TCR beta chain was identified during a study of blood T cell repertoires in COVID-19. The CDR3 is made up of 17 amino acids. V trimming: 2 bases; J trimming: 1 base; junction bases outside the gene matches: 8. Germline CDR1 is MDHEN and CDR2 is SYDVKM. Per the original methods: Estimation of nucleated cell counts relied on the amplification of reference gene primers. Here immunoSEQ multiplex PCR was the method, and the copy in TCRdb shows in-frame clones only, minus some. V and J calls and clone size follow that table, whereas D and trimming were derived from the DNA. This table holds approximately 170,000 clones, roughly four fifths found once.

This sequence joins TRBV28 and TRBJ2-4; 7 bases align to TRBD2. The source is an elderly woman with COVID-19, enrolled during active disease. The source material was peripheral blood. The CDR3 loop reads CASSLNRLAAAKNIQYF. CDR3 nucleotides: TGTGCCAGCAGTTTAAACCGCCTAGCGGCGGCCAAAAACATTCAGTACTTC.